This is a list of T cell receptor beta chains from one sample in a study of spatial heterogeneity in lung cancer. Each CDR3 protein is one row after TCRdb ran MiXCR on the 5' RACE reads. Seen here are tens of thousands of distinct CDR3 sequences, 10% to 15% observed once, and the top ten hold about 38%. Sample: PBMCs, taken at surgery. These receptors were obtained from a male donor with early-stage non-small cell lung cancer. CDR3s include the opening cysteine and the closing phenylalanine or tryptophan. The D gene is left open where the match is weak. Clone size, where shown, is once, few, many, or a class for clones that have expanded.

v_gene	d_gene	j_gene	abundance	CDR3aa	CDR3nt
TRBV7-9	TRBD1	TRBJ1-1	-	CASSLGTGDTEAFF	TGTGCCAGCAGCTTAGGGACAGGGGACACTGAAGCTTTCTTT
TRBV7-2	-	TRBJ2-7	-	CASSPARAEQYF	TGTGCCAGCAGCCCAGCCCGGGCCGAGCAGTACTTC
TRBV7-2	-	TRBJ2-5	-	CVSSLAETQYF	TGTGTCAGCAGCTTAGCAGAGACCCAGTACTTC
TRBV5-5	-	TRBJ2-1	-	CASSLAKTELKQFF	TGTGCCAGCAGCTTGGCCAAAACGGAACTTAAGCAGTTCTTC
TRBV20-1	TRBD2	TRBJ2-1	-	CSARDGPSGDEQFF	TGCAGTGCTAGAGATGGGCCTAGCGGCGATGAGCAGTTCTTC
TRBV14	-	TRBJ2-5	few	CASSQIGRETQYF	TGTGCCAGCAGCCAAATAGGGAGAGAGACCCAGTACTTC
TRBV4-3	TRBD1	TRBJ2-2	-	CASSLQTGAVGELFF	TGCGCCAGCAGCCTCCAGACAGGGGCAGTCGGGGAGCTGTTTTTT
TRBV11-1	-	TRBJ2-3	-	CASSLRDRQYF	TGTGCCAGCAGCCTCAGGGATAGGCAGTATTTT
TRBV7-8	TRBD1	TRBJ2-5	-	CASSTTGQNTKTQYF	TGTGCCAGCAGCACCACGGGACAGAATACCAAGACCCAGTACTTC
TRBV6-5	-	TRBJ1-2	few	CASRRLGDGYTF	TGTGCCAGCAGGAGACTAGGAGATGGCTACACCTTC
TRBV7-9	-	TRBJ2-7	few	CASSFGGSLEQYF	TGTGCCAGCAGCTTCGGGGGTTCCCTGGAGCAGTACTTC
TRBV7-9	TRBD2	TRBJ2-5	-	CASTDRLAEIQETQYF	TGTGCCAGCACCGATCGACTAGCGGAGATTCAAGAGACCCAGTACTTC
TRBV15	TRBD2	TRBJ2-5	many	CATSSGLAGEETQYF	TGTGCCACCAGCAGCGGACTAGCGGGAGAAGAGACCCAGTACTTC
TRBV4-2	TRBD1	TRBJ2-7	few	CASSQGAGGNYEQYF	TGTGCCAGCAGCCAAGGGGCAGGGGGCAACTACGAGCAGTACTTC
TRBV10-3	-	TRBJ2-7	-	CATTGTHQYEQYF	TGTGCCACCACCGGGACACATCAGTACGAGCAGTACTTC
TRBV7-2	-	TRBJ2-5	many	CASSLGLDSQETQYF	TGTGCCAGCAGCTTAGGTTTGGATTCGCAAGAGACCCAGTACTTC
TRBV6-6	-	TRBJ2-7	-	CASSYSPGQSYEQYF	TGTGCCAGCAGTTACTCGCCGGGACAATCCTACGAGCAGTACTTC
TRBV7-9	TRBD1	TRBJ1-2	few	CASSFGQGANYGYTF	TGTGCCAGCAGCTTTGGACAGGGGGCTAACTATGGCTACACCTTC
TRBV15	-	TRBJ2-3	-	CATSREAGRTDTQYF	TGTGCCACCAGCAGAGAGGCAGGACGCACAGATACGCAGTATTTT
TRBV28	-	TRBJ1-1	many	CASTTSLRGFTEAFF	TGTGCCAGCACCACTAGCCTCAGGGGATTCACTGAAGCTTTCTTT
TRBV5-6	-	TRBJ2-5	few	CASSLSGIGISETQYF	TGTGCCAGCAGCCTCTCGGGTATCGGGATTTCGGAGACCCAGTACTTC
TRBV20-1	TRBD1	TRBJ1-1	once	CSAKGWTGGRGTEAFF	TGCAGTGCCAAGGGGTGGACAGGGGGAAGAGGGACTGAAGCTTTCTTT
TRBV3-1	-	TRBJ2-1	few	CASSQGRGTGRRSYNEQFF	TGTGCCAGCAGCCAAGGCCGAGGAACAGGGAGACGGTCCTACAATGAGCAGTTCTTC
TRBV28	-	TRBJ2-5	many	CASSLGGLGPETQYF	TGTGCCAGCAGTTTAGGTGGACTGGGGCCGGAGACCCAGTACTTC
TRBV5-1	-	TRBJ1-5	-	CASSLVAGSYSNQPQHF	TGCGCCAGCAGCTTGGTGGCAGGTTCTTATAGCAATCAGCCCCAGCATTTT
TRBV25-1	-	TRBJ2-5	-	CASSVFGQETQYF	TGTGCCAGCAGTGTATTCGGGCAAGAGACCCAGTACTTC
TRBV6-2/TRBV6-3	TRBD2	TRBJ2-7	many	CASSWGRTSGGYEQYF	TGTGCCAGCAGTTGGGGACGGACTAGCGGGGGCTACGAGCAGTACTTC
TRBV6-5	-	TRBJ1-1	many	CASSSPLFAEGTEAFF	TGTGCCAGCAGTTCCCCCCTATTCGCCGAGGGCACTGAAGCTTTCTTT
TRBV2	-	TRBJ2-7	-	CVSSRQDGYEQYF	TGTGTCAGCAGCCGACAGGACGGGTACGAGCAGTACTTC
TRBV20-1	TRBD2	TRBJ2-1	-	CSAREPSGRNEQFF	TGCAGTGCTAGAGAGCCTAGCGGGAGGAATGAGCAGTTCTTC
TRBV2	TRBD2	TRBJ2-7	many	CASRPTSGWDEQYF	TGTGCCAGCAGACCAACTAGCGGGTGGGACGAGCAGTACTTC
TRBV7-9	-	TRBJ1-3	-	CASSFGQKGSGNTIYF	TGTGCCAGCAGCTTCGGCCAGAAGGGCTCTGGAAACACCATATATTTT
TRBV6-2/TRBV6-3	-	TRBJ1-1	few	CASSPPVAKAEAFF	TGTGCCAGCAGCCCCCCGGTGGCAAAAGCTGAAGCTTTCTTT
TRBV5-1	-	TRBJ2-1	few	CASSLIPSYNEQFF	TGCGCCAGCAGCTTGATCCCTAGCTATAATGAGCAGTTCTTC
TRBV7-2	TRBD2	TRBJ2-3	-	CASSLASRRGGTDTQYF	TGTGCCAGCAGCTTAGCGAGTCGGCGGGGGGGCACAGATACGCAGTATTTT
TRBV4-3	TRBD1	TRBJ2-5	-	CASSQGSRTGQGTQYF	TGCGCCAGCAGCCAAGGCTCGAGGACAGGGCAGGGGACCCAGTACTTC
TRBV5-4	-	TRBJ2-2	few	CASSLDRGVGSGELFF	TGTGCCAGCAGCTTGGACCGGGGTGTGGGCAGCGGGGAGCTGTTTTTT
TRBV14	-	TRBJ2-6	-	CASSQAGIGANVLTF	TGTGCCAGCAGCCAAGCTGGGATTGGGGCCAACGTCCTGACTTTC
TRBV3-1	-	TRBJ1-6	few	CASSQDLAGRASPLHF	TGTGCCAGCAGCCAAGATCTGGCAGGTCGGGCTTCACCCCTCCACTTT
TRBV7-8	-	TRBJ2-5	-	CASSLVGTQAQETQYF	TGTGCCAGCAGCTTAGTAGGAACACAGGCCCAAGAGACCCAGTACTTC
TRBV29-1	-	TRBJ2-3	many	CSVRRSGTDTQYF	TGCAGCGTCAGGCGTTCTGGCACAGATACGCAGTATTTT
TRBV5-1	TRBD2	TRBJ2-3	few	CASRTSGTPDTQYF	TGCGCCAGCCGGACTAGCGGGACCCCAGATACGCAGTATTTT
TRBV19	TRBD1	TRBJ2-7	many	CASSIFLDRGFYEQYF	TGTGCCAGTAGTATTTTTTTGGACAGGGGTTTCTACGAGCAGTACTTC
TRBV6-2/TRBV6-3	TRBD1	TRBJ2-5	few	CASRTGGEKTQYF	TGTGCCAGCCGGACAGGGGGCGAGAAGACCCAGTACTTC
TRBV19	TRBD1	TRBJ2-7	few	CASSSGQGANYEQYF	TGTGCCAGTAGTTCTGGACAGGGGGCGAACTACGAGCAGTACTTC
TRBV28	TRBD1	TRBJ1-1	few	CASNDRDMAFF	TGTGCCAGCAACGACAGGGATATGGCTTTCTTT
TRBV6-4	TRBD2	TRBJ2-7	-	CASRGGGSGDYEQYF	TGTGCCAGCAGGGGGGGAGGGAGCGGCGACTACGAGCAGTACTTC
TRBV20-1	-	TRBJ1-5	few	CSASHQGTGNQPQHF	TGCAGTGCTAGCCACCAGGGTACTGGCAATCAGCCCCAGCATTTT